This T cell receptor (beta chain) derives from a study of OX40 agonist ivuxolimab in advanced cancers. Study at large: Ivuxolimab, which is an agonistic anti-OX40 (CD134) antibody, was administered to the patients. Partial responses were achieved by three patients, of whom one had hepatocellular carcinoma and two had cutaneous melanoma. Patients were infused with ivuxolimab every 2 weeks at 0.01 to 10 mg/kg.

In germline, CDR1 is MDHEN, CDR2 SYDVKM. The CDR3 has 16 residues. V dropped 3 bases and J dropped 3 bases, with 15 bases sitting between them. TCRdb's copy holds only in-frame clones and misses some; the assay was immunoSEQ multiplex PCR. This table has 90,000 or so clones, 80% to 90% appearing once. This sequence originates from an adult with an advanced solid tumor such as melanoma, head and neck, liver or kidney cancer. V and J are TRBV28 and TRBJ1-3; no firm D call. The source material was CD4+ or CD8+ T cells sorted from blood, sampled in a trial of the OX40 agonist ivuxolimab. This CDR3 reads CASSFSGTVHGNTIYF. The DNA for the CDR3 is TGTGCCAGCAGTTTTTCAGGTACCGTCCATGGAAACACCATATATTTT. The full variable domain, completed using reference TRBV28 and TRBJ1-3, is DVKVTQSSRYLVKRTGEKVFLECVQDMDHENMFWYRQDPGLGLRLIYFSYDVKMKEKGDIPEGYSVSREKKERFSLILESASTNQTSMYLCASSFSGTVHGNTIYFGEGSWLTVV.